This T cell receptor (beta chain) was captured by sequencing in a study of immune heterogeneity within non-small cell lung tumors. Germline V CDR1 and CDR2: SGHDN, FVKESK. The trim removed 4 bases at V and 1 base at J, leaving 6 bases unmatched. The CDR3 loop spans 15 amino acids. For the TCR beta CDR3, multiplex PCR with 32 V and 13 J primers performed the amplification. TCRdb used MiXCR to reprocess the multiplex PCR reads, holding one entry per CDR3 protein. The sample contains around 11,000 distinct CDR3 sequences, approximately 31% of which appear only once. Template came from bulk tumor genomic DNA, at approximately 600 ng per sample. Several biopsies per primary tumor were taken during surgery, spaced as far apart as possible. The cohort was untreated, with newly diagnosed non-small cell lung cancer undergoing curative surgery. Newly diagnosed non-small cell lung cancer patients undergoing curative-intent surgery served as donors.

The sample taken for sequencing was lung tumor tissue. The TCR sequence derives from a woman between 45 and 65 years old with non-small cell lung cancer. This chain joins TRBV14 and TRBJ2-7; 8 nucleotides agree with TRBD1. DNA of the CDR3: TGTGCCAGCAGCCTCCAGGGGGCCCCTTCCTACGAGCAGTACTTC. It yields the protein CASSLQGAPSYEQYF.